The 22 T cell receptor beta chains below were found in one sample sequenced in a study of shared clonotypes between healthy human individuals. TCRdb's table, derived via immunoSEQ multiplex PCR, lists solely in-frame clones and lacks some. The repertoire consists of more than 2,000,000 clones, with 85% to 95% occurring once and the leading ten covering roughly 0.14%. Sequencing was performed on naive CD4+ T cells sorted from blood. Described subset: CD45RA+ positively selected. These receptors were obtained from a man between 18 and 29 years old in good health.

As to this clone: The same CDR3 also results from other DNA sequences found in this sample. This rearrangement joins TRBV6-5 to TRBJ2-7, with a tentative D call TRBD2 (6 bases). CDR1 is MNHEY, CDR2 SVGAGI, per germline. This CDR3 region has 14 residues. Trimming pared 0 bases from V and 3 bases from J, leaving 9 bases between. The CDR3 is CASSYSRGGYEQYF. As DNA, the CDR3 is TGTGCCAGCAGTTACTCTAGGGGAGGCTACGAGCAGTACTTC.

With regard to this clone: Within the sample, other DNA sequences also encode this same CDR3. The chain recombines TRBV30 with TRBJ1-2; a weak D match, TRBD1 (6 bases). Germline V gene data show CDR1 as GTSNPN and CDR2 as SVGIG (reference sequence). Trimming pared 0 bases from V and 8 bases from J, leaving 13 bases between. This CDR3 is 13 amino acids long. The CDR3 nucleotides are TGTGCCTGGAGTGTCCGTAGGGGGAGCGGCTACACCTTC. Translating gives CAWSVRRGSGYTF.

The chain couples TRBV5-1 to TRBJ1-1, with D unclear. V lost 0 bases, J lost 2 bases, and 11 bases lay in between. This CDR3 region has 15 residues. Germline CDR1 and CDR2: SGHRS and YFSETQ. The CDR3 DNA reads TGCGCCAGCAGCTTGGATTCCGGGTTTAACACTGAAGCTTTCTTT. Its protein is CASSLDSGFNTEAFF.

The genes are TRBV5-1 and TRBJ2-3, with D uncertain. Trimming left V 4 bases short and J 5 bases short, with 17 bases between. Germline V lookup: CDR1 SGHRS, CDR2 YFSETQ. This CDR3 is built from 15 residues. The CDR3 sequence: CASSGRTDGLDTQYF. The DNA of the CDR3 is TGCGCCAGCAGCGGAAGGACCGACGGGCTAGATACGCAGTATTTT.

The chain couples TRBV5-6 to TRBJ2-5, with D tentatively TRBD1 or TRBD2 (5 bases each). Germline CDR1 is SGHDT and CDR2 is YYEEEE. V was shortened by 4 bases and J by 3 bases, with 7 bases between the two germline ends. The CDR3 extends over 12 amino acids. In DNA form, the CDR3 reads TGTGCCAGCAGCCAGGGAGAAGAGACCCAGTACTTC. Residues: CASSQGEETQYF.

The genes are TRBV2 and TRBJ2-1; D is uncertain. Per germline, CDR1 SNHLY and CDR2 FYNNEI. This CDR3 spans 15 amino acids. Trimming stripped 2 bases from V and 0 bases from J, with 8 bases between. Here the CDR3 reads CASSEFGFSYNEQFF. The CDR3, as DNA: TGTGCCAGCAGTGAATTTGGGTTCTCCTACAATGAGCAGTTCTTC.

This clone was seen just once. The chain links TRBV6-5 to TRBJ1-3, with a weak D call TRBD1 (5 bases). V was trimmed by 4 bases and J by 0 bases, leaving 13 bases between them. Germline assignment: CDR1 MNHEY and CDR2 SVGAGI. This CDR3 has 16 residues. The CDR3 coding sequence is TGTGCCAGCAGTTCTCAGGGCGCCGCCTCTGGAAACACCATATATTTT. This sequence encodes CASSSQGAASGNTIYF.

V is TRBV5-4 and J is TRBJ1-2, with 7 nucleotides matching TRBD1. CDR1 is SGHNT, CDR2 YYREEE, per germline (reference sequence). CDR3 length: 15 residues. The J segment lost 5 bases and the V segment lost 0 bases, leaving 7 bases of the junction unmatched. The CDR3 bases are TGTGCCAGCAGCTTGGACAGGGGAGGGAGTTATGGCTACACCTTC. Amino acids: CASSLDRGGSYGYTF.

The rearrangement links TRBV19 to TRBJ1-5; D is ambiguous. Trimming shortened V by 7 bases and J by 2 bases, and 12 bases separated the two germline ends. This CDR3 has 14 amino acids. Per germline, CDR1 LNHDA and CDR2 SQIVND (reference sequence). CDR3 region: CASKGGQGNQPQHF. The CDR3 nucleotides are TGTGCCAGTAAGGGCGGGCAAGGCAATCAGCCCCAGCATTTT.

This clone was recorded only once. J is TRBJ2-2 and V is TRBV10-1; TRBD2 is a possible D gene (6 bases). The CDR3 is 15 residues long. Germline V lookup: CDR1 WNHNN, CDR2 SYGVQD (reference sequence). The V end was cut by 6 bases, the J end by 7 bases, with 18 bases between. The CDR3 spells CASSEGTPPGGELFF. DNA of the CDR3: TGCGCCAGCAGCGAAGGGACTCCCCCGGGCGGGGAGCTGTTTTTT.

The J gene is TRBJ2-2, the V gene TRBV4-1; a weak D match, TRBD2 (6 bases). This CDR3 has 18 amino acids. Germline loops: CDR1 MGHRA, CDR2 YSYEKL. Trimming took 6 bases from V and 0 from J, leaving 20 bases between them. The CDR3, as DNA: TGCGCCAGCAGTCCAGAGGAGACTAGAGGACCGAACACCGGGGAGCTGTTTTTT. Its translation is CASSPEETRGPNTGELFF.

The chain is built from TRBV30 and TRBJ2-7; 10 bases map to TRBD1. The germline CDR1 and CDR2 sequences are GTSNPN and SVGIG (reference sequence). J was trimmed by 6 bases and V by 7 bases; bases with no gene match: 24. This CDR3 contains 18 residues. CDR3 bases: TGTGCCTCTTCCACGGGGACAGGGGTTCTCCTCTCGGGGCGCGAGCAGTACTTC. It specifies CASSTGTGVLLSGREQYF.

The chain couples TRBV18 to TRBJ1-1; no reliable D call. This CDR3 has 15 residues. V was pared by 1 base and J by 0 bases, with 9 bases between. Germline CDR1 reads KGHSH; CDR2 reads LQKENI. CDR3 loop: CASSPLPAMNTEAFF. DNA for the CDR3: TGTGCCAGCTCACCACTTCCAGCAATGAACACTGAAGCTTTCTTT.

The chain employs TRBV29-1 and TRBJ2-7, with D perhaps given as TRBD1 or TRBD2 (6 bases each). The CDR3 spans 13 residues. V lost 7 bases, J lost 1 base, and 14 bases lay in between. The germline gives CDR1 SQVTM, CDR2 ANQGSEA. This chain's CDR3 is CSAEGGQSYEQYF. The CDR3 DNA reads TGCAGCGCCGAGGGGGGCCAATCCTACGAGCAGTACTTC.

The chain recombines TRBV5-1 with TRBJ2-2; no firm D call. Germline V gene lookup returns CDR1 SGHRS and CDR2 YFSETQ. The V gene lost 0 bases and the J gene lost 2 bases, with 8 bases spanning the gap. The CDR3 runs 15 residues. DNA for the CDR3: TGCGCCAGCAGCTTGGGCAGTTCTAACACCGGGGAGCTGTTTTTT. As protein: CASSLGSSNTGELFF.

The CDR3 coding sequence is TGTGCCAGCAGCCCCCGGAACACCGGGGAGCTGTTTTTT. Protein: CASSPRNTGELFF. This chain connects TRBV9 to TRBJ2-2, with no clear D. CDR3 size: 13 residues. The germline V and J ends were trimmed by 4 bases and 1 base, with 5 bases remaining between them. CDR1 is SGDLS and CDR2 is YYNGEE in the germline V gene.

Written as DNA, the CDR3 is TGTGCCAGCAGCTTAGGGGCACGGGACCTCAGATATGAGCAGTTCTTC. Protein: CASSLGARDLRYEQFF. V is TRBV7-2 and J is TRBJ2-1, with D possibly called TRBD1 or TRBD2 (5 bases each). V dropped 1 base and J dropped 8 bases, with 18 bases sitting between them. CDR1 is SGHTA, CDR2 FQGNSA, per germline. This CDR3 contains 16 residues.

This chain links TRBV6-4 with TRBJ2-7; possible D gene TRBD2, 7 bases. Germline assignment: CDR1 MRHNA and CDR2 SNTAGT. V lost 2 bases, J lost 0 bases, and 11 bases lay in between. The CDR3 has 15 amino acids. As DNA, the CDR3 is TGTGCCAGCAGTGACCGGGGAGGGGGCTCCTACGAGCAGTACTTC. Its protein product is CASSDRGGGSYEQYF.

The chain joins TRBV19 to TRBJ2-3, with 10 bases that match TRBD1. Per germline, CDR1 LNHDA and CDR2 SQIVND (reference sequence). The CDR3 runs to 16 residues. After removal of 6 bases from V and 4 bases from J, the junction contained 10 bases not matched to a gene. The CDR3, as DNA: TGTGCCAGTAGCCCCCCCCGGGACAGGGGCCCAGATACGCAGTATTTT. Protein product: CASSPPRDRGPDTQYF.

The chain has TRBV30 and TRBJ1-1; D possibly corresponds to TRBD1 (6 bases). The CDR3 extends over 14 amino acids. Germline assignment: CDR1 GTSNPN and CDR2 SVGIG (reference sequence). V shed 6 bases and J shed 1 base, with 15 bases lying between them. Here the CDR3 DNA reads TGTGCCTGTACCTCCTCAGGGGCGAACACTGAAGCTTTCTTT. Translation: CACTSSGANTEAFF.

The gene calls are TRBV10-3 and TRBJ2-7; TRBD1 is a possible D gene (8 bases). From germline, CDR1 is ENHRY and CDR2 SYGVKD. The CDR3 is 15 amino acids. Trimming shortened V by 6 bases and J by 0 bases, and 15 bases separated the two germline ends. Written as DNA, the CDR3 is TGTGCCATCAGAGGACAGGGAGGGGACTCCTACGAGCAGTACTTC. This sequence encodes CAIRGQGGDSYEQYF.

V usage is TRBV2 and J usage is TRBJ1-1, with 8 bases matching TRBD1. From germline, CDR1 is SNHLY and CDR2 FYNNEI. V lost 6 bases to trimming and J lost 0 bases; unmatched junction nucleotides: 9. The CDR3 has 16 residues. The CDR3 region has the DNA TGTGCCAGCAGACAAGACAGGGGTATCATGAACACTGAAGCTTTCTTT. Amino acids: CASRQDRGIMNTEAFF.